A single T cell receptor beta chain is shown here with its context. These data belong to a study of CD8 T cells in Susac syndrome. Random hexamers were used to reverse transcribe an amount of about 0.45 to 1 ug RNA. TCRdb re-derived calls from the immunoSEQ multiplex PCR reads in MiXCR, one entry per CDR3 protein. Counted here are approximately 180,000 distinct CDR3 sequences, under 95% occurring once; the ten biggest clones make up under 0.095%. This CDR3 has 14 amino acids. With V trimmed by 4 bases and J by 9 bases, 10 bases remained unmatched. The germline CDR1 and CDR2 sequences are SQVTM and ANQGSEA.

This clonotype originated in a human donor with multiple sclerosis. The rearrangement joins TRBV29-1 to TRBJ2-1; 9 bases align to TRBD2. Sequenced sample: CD4+ T cells from PBMCs. The CDR3 coding sequence is TGCAGCGTTGTGGCGGGAGGGCCTAGGGGTGAGCAGTTCTTC. Protein product: CSVVAGGPRGEQFF.